This TCR beta chain originates from a study of T-cell memory formation after mild COVID-19. Study-level information: TCR clusters mostly belonged to single donors.

General study findings and limits: Clones that got smaller from day 15 to 85 had even CD4/CD8, while clones growing later tipped toward CD4+.

In regard to this clonotype: Its cognate antigen is unknown.

There are 16 residues in the CDR3. CDR1 is ENHRY, CDR2 SYGVKD, per germline. Trimming removed 0 bases from V and 1 base from J, with 10 bases in between. With constant-segment primers, 5'RACE yielded cDNA libraries of TCR alpha and TCR beta that carried sample barcodes and UMIs. Using its own MiXCR run on the 5' RACE reads, TCRdb lists one record per CDR3 protein. The data show roughly 250,000 distinct CDR3 sequences, less than 20% seen once. The J gene is TRBJ2-1, the V gene TRBV10-3; the D call may be TRBD1 or TRBD2 (6 bases each). The sample taken for sequencing was PBMCs or a T cell subset sorted from them (not recorded which). This clonotype originated in a man aged 18-30 years who had mild COVID-19 (a few samples of this study predate the infection). Cell type and time point are not known. The CDR3 region is CAISESKGGSYNEQFF. CDR3 DNA sequence: TGTGCCATCAGTGAGTCTAAAGGGGGGTCCTACAATGAGCAGTTCTTC.